This T cell receptor beta chain was identified in a study of CD8 T cells in ankylosing spondylitis. V lost 2 bases to trimming and J lost 12 bases, with 10 bases between them. The CDR3 extends over 10 amino acids. Germline values: CDR1 DFQATT, CDR2 SNEGSKA (reference sequence). TCR beta libraries were made by quantitative 5'-RACE with molecular barcodes. Each CDR3 protein is one row after TCRdb ran MiXCR on the 5' RACE reads. Found here are about 240,000 distinct CDR3 sequences, approximately 9% of them singletons; the top ten hold almost 7%. This clonotype was seen repeatedly, ten times or more. Antigen: not known. Study conclusions and caveats: Disease-linked clones were found to be CD8+ and relatively rare in peripheral blood. Matched ankylosing spondylitis synovial fluid reportedly contained a significantly enriched population of disease-linked clones. Made up of roughly 8 highly homologous variants, a TCR beta motif appeared characteristic of ankylosing spondylitis blood.

The V and J genes are TRBV20-1 and TRBJ1-2; D gene uncertain. The receptor's source is a male donor with ankylosing spondylitis or in good health (not recorded which). Specimen: blood, either unsorted or a sorted T cell fraction (not recorded which). The CDR3 bases are TGCAGTGCTAGAAACGGTACCCACACCTTC. Its translation is CSARNGTHTF.